This T cell receptor (beta chain) was documented in a study of CD8 T cells in ankylosing spondylitis. Study results and caveats: Seemingly characteristic of ankylosing spondylitis blood was a TCR beta motif consisting of about 8 highly homologous variants. From matched ankylosing spondylitis synovial fluid, disease-linked clones were reportedly recovered at significantly enriched levels. Earlier reports found some motif variants in synovial fluid and blood in reactive arthritis.

This clonotype showed up many times. Its cognate antigen is unknown. Libraries for TCR beta were made by quantitative 5'-RACE with molecular barcodes. Each CDR3 protein is one row after TCRdb ran MiXCR on the 5' RACE reads. The data hold around 770,000 distinct CDR3 sequences, with about 11% observed a single time. Germline CDR1 reads SGHKS; CDR2 reads YYEKEE (reference sequence). The CDR3 is made up of 16 amino acids. Trimming cost V 7 bases and J 3 bases; bases outside gene matches: 10. This sequence was found in a male donor with ankylosing spondylitis. The sample taken for sequencing was blood, either unsorted or a sorted T cell fraction (not recorded which). The chain recombines TRBV5-5 with TRBJ2-1, with TRBD2 matching 10 bases. CDR3 in amino acids: CASRHGGTSDYNEQFF. For the CDR3, the DNA is TGTGCCAGCCGGCATGGAGGGACTAGCGACTACAATGAGCAGTTCTTC.